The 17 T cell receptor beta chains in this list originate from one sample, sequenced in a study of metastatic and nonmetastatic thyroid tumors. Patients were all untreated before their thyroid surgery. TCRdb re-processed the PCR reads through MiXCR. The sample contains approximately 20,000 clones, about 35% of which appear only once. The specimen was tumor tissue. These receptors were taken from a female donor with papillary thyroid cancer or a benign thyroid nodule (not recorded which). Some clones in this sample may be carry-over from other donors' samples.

CDR3 protein: CASRSGLAGFHEQYF. The CDR3 bases are TGTGCCAGCAGGTCCGGACTAGCGGGTTTTCACGAGCAGTACTTC. V gene TRBV2 combines with J gene TRBJ2-7; 11 positions agree with TRBD2. Germline CDR1 SNHLY, CDR2 FYNNEI. The CDR3 runs to 15 residues. The trim removed 6 bases at V and 5 bases at J, leaving 9 bases unmatched.

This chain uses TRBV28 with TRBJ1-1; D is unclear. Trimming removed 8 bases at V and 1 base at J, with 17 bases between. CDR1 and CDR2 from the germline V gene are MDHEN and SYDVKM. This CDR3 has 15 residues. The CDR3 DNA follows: TGTGCCAGCGGAGGCCCCCGGGCAGGGAACACTGAAGCTTTCTTT. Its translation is CASGGPRAGNTEAFF.

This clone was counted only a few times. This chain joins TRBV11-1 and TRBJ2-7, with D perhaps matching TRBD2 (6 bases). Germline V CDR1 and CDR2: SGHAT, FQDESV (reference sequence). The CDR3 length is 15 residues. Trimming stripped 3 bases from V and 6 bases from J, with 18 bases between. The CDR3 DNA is TGTGCCAGCAGCTTTGACGGGAGAGTGGGAGGCGAGCAGTACTTC. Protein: CASSFDGRVGGEQYF.

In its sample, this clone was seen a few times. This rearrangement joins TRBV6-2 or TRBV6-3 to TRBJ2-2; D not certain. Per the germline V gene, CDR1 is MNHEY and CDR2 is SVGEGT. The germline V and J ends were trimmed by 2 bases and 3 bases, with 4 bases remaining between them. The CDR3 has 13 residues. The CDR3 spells CASSYRDTGELFF. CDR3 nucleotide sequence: TGTGCCAGCAGTTACAGGGACACCGGGGAGCTGTTTTTT.

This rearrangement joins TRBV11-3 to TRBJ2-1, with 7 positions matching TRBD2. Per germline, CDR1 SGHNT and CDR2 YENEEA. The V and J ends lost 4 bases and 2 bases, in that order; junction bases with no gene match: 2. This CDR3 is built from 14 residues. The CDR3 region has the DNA TGTGCCAGCAGCTCCGGGACTACCTACAATGAGCAGTTCTTC. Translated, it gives CASSSGTTYNEQFF.

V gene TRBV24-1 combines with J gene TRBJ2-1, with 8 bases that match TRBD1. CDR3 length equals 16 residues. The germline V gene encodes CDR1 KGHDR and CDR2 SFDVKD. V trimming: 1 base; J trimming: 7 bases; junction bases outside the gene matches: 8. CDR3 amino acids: CATSDLETGVENEQFF. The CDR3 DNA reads TGTGCCACCAGTGATTTAGAGACAGGGGTAGAGAATGAGCAGTTCTTC.

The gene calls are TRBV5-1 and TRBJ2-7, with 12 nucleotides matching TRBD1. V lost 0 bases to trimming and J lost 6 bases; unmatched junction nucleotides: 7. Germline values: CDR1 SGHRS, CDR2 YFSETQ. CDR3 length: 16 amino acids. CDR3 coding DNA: TGCGCCAGCAGCTTGGTGGGACAGGGGGCGCAGAGCGAGCAGTACTTC. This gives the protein CASSLVGQGAQSEQYF.

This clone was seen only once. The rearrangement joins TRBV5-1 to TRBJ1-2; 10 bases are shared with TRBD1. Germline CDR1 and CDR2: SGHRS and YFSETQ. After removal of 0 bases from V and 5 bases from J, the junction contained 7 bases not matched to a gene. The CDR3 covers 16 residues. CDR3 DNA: TGCGCCAGCAGCTTGGAACCGGGACAGGGGTTATATGGCTACACCTTC. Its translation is CASSLEPGQGLYGYTF. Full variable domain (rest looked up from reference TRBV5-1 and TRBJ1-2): KAGVTQTPRYLIKTRGQQVTLSCSPISGHRSVSWYQQTPGQGLQFLFEYFSETQRNKGNFPGRFSGRQFSNSRSEMNVSTLELGDSALYLCASSLEPGQGLYGYTFGSGTRLTVV.

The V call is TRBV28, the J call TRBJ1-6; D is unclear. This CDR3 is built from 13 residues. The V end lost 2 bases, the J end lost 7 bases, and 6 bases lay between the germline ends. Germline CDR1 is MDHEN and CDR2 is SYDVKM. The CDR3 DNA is TGTGCCAGCAGTTTAATTGGGAATTCACCCCTCCACTTT. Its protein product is CASSLIGNSPLHF. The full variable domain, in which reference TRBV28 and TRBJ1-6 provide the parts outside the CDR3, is DVKVTQSSRYLVKRTGEKVFLECVQDMDHENMFWYRQDPGLGLRLIYFSYDVKMKEKGDIPEGYSVSREKKERFSLILESASTNQTSMYLCASSLIGNSPLHFGNGTRLTVT.

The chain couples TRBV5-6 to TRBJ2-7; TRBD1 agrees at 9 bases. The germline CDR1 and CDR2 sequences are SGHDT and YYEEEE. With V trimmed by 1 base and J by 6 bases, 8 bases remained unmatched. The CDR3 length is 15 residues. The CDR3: CASSLLGDRESEQYF. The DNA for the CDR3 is TGTGCCAGCAGCTTGTTGGGGGACAGGGAATCCGAGCAGTACTTC.

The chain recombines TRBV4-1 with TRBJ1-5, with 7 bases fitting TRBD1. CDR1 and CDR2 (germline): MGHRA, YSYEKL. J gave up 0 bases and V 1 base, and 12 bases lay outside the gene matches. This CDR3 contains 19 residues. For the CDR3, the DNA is TGCGCCAGCAGCCAAGGTTCAGGGGGAATTGTATCTAGCAATCAGCCCCAGCATTTT. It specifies CASSQGSGGIVSSNQPQHF.

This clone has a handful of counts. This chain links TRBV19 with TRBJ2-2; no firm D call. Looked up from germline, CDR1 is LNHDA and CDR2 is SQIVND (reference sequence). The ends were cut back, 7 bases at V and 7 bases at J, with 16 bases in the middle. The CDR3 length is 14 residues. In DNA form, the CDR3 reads TGTGCCAGTATGGCAGGCCTAGGGATCGGGGAGCTGTTTTTT. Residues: CASMAGLGIGELFF.

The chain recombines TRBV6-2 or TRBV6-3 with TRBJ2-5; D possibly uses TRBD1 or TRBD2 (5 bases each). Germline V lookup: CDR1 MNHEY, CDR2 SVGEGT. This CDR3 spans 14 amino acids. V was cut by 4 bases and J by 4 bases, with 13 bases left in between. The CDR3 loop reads CASSLGPLRETQYF. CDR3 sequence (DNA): TGTGCCAGCAGTTTGGGACCCCTCCGAGAGACCCAGTACTTC.

The CDR3 is CASSTPGTVVSPLHF. The CDR3 DNA sequence: TGTGCCAGCAGTACTCCCGGGACAGTAGTCTCACCCCTCCACTTT. The chain carries TRBV28 and TRBJ1-6, with TRBD1 matching 7 bases. After removal of 5 bases from V and 10 bases from J, the junction contained 11 bases not matched to a gene. Germline V lookup: CDR1 MDHEN, CDR2 SYDVKM. CDR3 size: 15 residues.

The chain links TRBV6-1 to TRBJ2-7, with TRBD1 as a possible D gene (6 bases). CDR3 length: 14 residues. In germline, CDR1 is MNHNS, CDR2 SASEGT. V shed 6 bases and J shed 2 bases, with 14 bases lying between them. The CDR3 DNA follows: TGTGCCAGCAGACCAGGGGCTAGCACCTACGAGCAGTACTTC. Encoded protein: CASRPGASTYEQYF.

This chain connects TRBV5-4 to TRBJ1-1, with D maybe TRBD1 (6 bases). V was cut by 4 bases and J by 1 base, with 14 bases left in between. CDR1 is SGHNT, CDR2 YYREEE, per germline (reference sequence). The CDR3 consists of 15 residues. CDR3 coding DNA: TGTGCCAGCAGCGAGGGACATACTAGGAACACTGAAGCTTTCTTT. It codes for CASSEGHTRNTEAFF.

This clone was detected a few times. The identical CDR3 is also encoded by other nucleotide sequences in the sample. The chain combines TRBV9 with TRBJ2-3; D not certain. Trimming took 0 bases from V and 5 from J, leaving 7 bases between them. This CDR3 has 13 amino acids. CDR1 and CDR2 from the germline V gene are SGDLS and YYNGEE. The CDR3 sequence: CASSVEGIDTQYF. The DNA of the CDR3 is TGTGCCAGCAGCGTAGAAGGGATAGATACGCAGTATTTT.